This T cell receptor (beta chain) derives from a study of CD8+ T cells in alopecia areata. Sorting of CD4+ and CD8+ T cells was performed on PBMCs. Study-level points and caveats: Scalp repertoires also include resident alphabeta T cells from normal skin. Patients shared TCRs less clearly than mice did, possibly for HLA-related reasons. Lesional scalp displayed greater clonality than normal scalp, most notably in alopecia totalis/universalis.

The sample holds a few counts of this clone. No antigen is known for it. The CDR3 loop spans 15 amino acids. V lost 8 bases, J lost 4 bases, and 8 bases stayed unmatched. CDR1 and CDR2 from the germline V gene are SNHLY and FYNNEI. Extraction of RNA preceded its reverse transcription into cDNA, which served as the sequencing template. Produced via immunoSEQ multiplex PCR; TCRdb's table is partial and in-frame only. Of about 110,000 clones listed, approximately 61% are singletons. The receptor comes from a human donor with alopecia areata. Sequenced: NKG2D-low CD8+ T cells sorted from blood. This chain uses TRBV2 with TRBJ2-1, with 10 bases fitting TRBD2. CDR3 coding DNA: TGTGCCAGCCGGATATCTAGCGGGAGTTACAATGAGCAGTTCTTC. It specifies CASRISSGSYNEQFF.